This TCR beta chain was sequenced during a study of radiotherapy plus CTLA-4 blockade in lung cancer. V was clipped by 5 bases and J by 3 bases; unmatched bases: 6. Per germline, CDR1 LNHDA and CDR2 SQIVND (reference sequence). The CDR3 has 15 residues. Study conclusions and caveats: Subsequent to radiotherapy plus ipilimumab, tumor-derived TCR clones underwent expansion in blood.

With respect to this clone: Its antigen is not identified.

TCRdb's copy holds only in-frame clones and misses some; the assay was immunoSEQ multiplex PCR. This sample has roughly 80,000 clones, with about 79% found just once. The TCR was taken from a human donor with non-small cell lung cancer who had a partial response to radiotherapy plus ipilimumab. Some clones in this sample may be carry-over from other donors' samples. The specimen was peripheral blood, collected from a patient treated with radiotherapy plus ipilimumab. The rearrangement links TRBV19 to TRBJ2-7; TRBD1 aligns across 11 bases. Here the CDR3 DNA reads TGTGCCAGTAGTGCTGGGGGGACAGGGGGCTACGAGCAGTACTTC. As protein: CASSAGGTGGYEQYF.